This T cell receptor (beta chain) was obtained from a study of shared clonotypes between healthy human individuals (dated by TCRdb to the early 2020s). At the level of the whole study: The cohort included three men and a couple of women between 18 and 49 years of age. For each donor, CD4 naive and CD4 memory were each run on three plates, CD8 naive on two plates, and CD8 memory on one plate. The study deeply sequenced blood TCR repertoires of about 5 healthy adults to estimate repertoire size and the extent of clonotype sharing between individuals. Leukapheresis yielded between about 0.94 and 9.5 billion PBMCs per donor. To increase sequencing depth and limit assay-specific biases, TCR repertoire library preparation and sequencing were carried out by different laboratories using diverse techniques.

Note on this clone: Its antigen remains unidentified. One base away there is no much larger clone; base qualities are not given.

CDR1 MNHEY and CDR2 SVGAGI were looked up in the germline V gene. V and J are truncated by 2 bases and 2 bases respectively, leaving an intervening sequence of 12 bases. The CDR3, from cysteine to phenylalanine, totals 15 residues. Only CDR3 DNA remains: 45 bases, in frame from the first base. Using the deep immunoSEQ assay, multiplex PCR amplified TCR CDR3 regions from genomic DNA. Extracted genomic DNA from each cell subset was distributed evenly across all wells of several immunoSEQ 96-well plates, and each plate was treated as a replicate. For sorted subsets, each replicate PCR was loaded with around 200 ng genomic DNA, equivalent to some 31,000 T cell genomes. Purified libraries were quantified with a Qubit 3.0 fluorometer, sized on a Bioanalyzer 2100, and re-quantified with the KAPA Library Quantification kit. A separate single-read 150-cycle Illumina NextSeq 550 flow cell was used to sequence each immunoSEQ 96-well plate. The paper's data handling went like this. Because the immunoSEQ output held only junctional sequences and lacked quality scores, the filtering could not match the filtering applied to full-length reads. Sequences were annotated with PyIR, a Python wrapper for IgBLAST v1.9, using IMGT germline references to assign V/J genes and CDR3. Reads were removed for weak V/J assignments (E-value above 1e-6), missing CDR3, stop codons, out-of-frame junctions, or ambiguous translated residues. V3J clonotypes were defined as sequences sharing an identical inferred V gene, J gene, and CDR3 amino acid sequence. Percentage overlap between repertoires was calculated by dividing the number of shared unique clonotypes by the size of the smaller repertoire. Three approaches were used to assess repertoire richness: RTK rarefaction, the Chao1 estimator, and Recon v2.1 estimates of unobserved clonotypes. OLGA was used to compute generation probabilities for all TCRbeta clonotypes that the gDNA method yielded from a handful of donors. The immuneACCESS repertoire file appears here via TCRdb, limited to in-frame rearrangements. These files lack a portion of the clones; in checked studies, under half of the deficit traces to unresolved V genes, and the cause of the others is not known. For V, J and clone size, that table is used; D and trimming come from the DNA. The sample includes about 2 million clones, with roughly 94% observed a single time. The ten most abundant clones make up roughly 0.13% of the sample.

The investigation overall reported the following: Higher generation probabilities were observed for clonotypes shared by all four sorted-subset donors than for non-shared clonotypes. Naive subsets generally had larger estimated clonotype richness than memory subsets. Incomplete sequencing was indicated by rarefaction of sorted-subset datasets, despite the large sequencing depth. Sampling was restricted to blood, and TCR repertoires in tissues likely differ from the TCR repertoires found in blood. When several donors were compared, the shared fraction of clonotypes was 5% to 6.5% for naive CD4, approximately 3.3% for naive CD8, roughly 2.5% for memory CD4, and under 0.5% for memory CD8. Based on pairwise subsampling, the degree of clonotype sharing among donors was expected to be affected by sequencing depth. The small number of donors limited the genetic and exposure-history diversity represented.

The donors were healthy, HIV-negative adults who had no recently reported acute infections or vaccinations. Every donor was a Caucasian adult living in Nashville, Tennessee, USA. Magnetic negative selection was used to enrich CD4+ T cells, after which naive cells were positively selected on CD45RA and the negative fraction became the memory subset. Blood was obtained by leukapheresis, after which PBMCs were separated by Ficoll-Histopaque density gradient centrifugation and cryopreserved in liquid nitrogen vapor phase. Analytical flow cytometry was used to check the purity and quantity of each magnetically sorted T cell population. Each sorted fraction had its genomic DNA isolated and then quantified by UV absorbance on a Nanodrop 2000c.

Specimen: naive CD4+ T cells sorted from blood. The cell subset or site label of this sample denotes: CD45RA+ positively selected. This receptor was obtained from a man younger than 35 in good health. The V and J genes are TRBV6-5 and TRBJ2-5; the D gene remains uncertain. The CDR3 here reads CASSYKGFGQETQYF. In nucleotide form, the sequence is TGTGCCAGCAGTTACAAGGGATTTGGTCAAGAGACCCAGTACTTC.